This TCR beta chain was recovered during a study of blood T cell repertoires in COVID-19. Assay used: immunoSEQ multiplex PCR; TCRdb lists only in-frame clones, some missing. The sample contains 130,000 to 150,000 clones, roughly four fifths of which appear only once. Germline values: CDR1 SGHNT, CDR2 YENEEA. The CDR3 has 14 residues. V lost 1 base and J 5 bases, leaving 10 bases between the germline ends. This sequence joins TRBV11-3 and TRBJ2-3; the D is unclear. Material for sequencing was peripheral blood. This TCR was recovered from a human donor with acute or convalescent COVID-19. The donor label of this sample is uncertain. CDR3 residues: CASSLGGGRDTQYF. CDR3 bases: TGTGCCAGCAGCTTAGGCGGTGGAAGAGATACGCAGTATTTT.